One sample yielded the 30 T cell receptor beta chains listed below, sequenced in a study of T-cell memory formation after mild COVID-19. TCRdb processed the 5' RACE reads anew with MiXCR; each CDR3 protein has one entry. Counted here are about 290,000 distinct CDR3 sequences, about 15% occurring once; the ten biggest clones make up roughly a fifth. The sequenced sample was PBMCs or a T cell subset sorted from them (not recorded which). The receptors come from a man between 18 and 35 years old who had mild COVID-19 (a few samples of this study predate the infection). Cell type and time point are not known.

This clonotype was detected only a few times. The chain recombines TRBV19 with TRBJ1-1; D gene uncertain. The CDR3 is 12 amino acids. Trimming removed 9 bases from V and 6 bases from J, with 14 bases in between. Germline V lookup: CDR1 LNHDA, CDR2 SQIVND (reference sequence). The DNA for the CDR3 is TGTGCCAGCGGACGGGGTGGGTCTGAAGCTTTCTTT. It translates to CASGRGGSEAFF.

The chain uses TRBV11-2 and TRBJ1-2; tentatively, D is TRBD1 (5 bases). Trimming took 3 bases from V and 6 from J, leaving 11 bases between them. This CDR3 region has 13 residues. Germline CDR1 and CDR2: SGHAT and FQNNGV. The CDR3 reads CASSFPGSDGYTF. The CDR3 DNA reads TGTGCCAGCAGCTTCCCAGGGAGTGATGGCTACACCTTC.

This clonotype was recorded at least ten times. This chain links TRBV4-2 with TRBJ2-2, with D perhaps being TRBD1 or TRBD2 (6 bases each). The germline V gene encodes CDR1 LGHNA and CDR2 YNFKEQ. There are 17 residues in the CDR3. V shed 1 base and J shed 2 bases, with 14 bases lying between them. Written as DNA, the CDR3 is TGTGCCAGCAGCCAAGTCGGAGGGGGGCCTAACACCGGGGAGCTGTTTTTT. Its translation is CASSQVGGGPNTGELFF.

V is TRBV7-8 and J is TRBJ1-2; 7 bases line up with TRBD1. The germline V gene has CDR1 SGHVS and CDR2 FQNEAQ. CDR3 length equals 14 residues. The junction had 9 bases not matched to a gene; V was cut back by 5 bases and J by 6 bases. The CDR3 bases are TGTGCCAGCAGCCCACGGGACAGATCCCATGGCTACACCTTC. Residues: CASSPRDRSHGYTF.

The rearrangement joins TRBV20-1 to TRBJ2-1; D gene uncertain. The V end lost 6 bases, the J end lost 9 bases, and 12 bases lay between the germline ends. From germline, CDR1 is DFQATT and CDR2 SNEGSKA (reference sequence). The CDR3 covers 11 residues. The chain's CDR3 is CSARHISEQFF. The CDR3 coding sequence is TGCAGTGCCAGACATATTAGTGAGCAGTTCTTC.

V is TRBV28 and J is TRBJ2-5; 12 nucleotides line up with TRBD2. With 7 bases clipped from V and 3 bases from J, the junction kept 6 bases outside the gene matches. Germline lookup yields CDR1 MDHEN and CDR2 SYDVKM. CDR3 length equals 15 residues. The CDR3 reads CASNLRLAGEETQYF. The CDR3 region has the DNA TGTGCCAGCAACCTAAGACTAGCGGGGGAAGAGACCCAGTACTTC.

The chain joins TRBV6-2 or TRBV6-3 to TRBJ2-2; D is uncertain. With 7 bases removed from V and 3 bases from J, the gap between germline ends came to 9 bases. CDR1 and CDR2 from the germline V gene are MNHEY and SVGEGT. The CDR3 is 13 amino acids. For the CDR3, the DNA is TGTGCCAGCATGGGTTTTGACACCGGGGAGCTGTTTTTT. It translates to CASMGFDTGELFF.

V usage is TRBV29-1 and J usage is TRBJ2-3, with 8 positions matching TRBD1. Germline V gene data show CDR1 as SQVTM and CDR2 as ANQGSEA. This CDR3 is built from 16 residues. V shed 6 bases, J shed 5 bases, and the junction held 16 bases outside the gene matches. The CDR3 sequence is CSVDLPETGAGDTQYF. In DNA, the CDR3 is TGCAGCGTGGACCTTCCGGAGACAGGGGCCGGAGATACGCAGTATTTT.

Comment on this clonotype: The junction shows a germline mismatch at one end, possibly a read error. The chain employs TRBV12-3 or TRBV12-4 and TRBJ2-2; perhaps TRBD2 as D (5 bases). The CDR3 runs to 12 residues. CDR3 in amino acids: CASSFETGELYF. The CDR3 region has the DNA TGTGCCAGCAGTTTTGAGACCGGGGAGCTGTATTTT.

This clonotype was detected a few times. The chain combines TRBV7-9 with TRBJ1-6, with D tentatively TRBD1 (5 bases). Trimming cost V 5 bases and J 7 bases, with 15 bases left between them. Germline V gene sequence: CDR1 SEHNR, CDR2 FQNEAQ (reference sequence). The CDR3 extends over 15 amino acids. Written as DNA, the CDR3 is TGTGCCAGCAGCCTACTGCCGGGGGGAAATTCACCCCTCCACTTT. This codes for CASSLLPGGNSPLHF.

This clonotype was counted a few times. This chain links TRBV20-1 with TRBJ1-3; D remains ambiguous. Per the germline V gene, CDR1 is DFQATT and CDR2 is SNEGSKA (reference sequence). V lost 0 bases, J lost 0 bases, and 12 bases lay in between. The CDR3 length is 16 residues. The CDR3 DNA is TGCAGTGCTAGAGACCCCGGGCCTTCCTCTGGAAACACCATATATTTT. It encodes CSARDPGPSSGNTIYF.

The chain links TRBV12-3 or TRBV12-4 to TRBJ2-1; maybe TRBD2 (7 bases). V lost 8 bases and J lost 3, with 11 bases in between. The CDR3 has 13 residues. The CDR3 sequence is CASRGDNYNEQFF. CDR3 DNA: TGTGCCAGCCGGGGGGACAACTACAATGAGCAGTTCTTC.

This clonotype appeared a few times. The J gene is TRBJ2-7, the V gene TRBV27; 8 bases are shared with TRBD1. Germline CDR1 is MNHEY and CDR2 is SMNVEV (reference sequence). After removal of 9 bases from V and 5 bases from J, the junction contained 12 bases not matched to a gene. The CDR3 runs 14 residues. CDR3 sequence reads: CASLLVRGPHEQYF. CDR3 sequence (DNA): TGTGCCAGTTTATTGGTCAGGGGGCCCCACGAGCAGTACTTC.

This clonotype was seen a few times. V and J are TRBV7-9 and TRBJ2-1; 11 bases line up with TRBD2. There are 14 residues in the CDR3. Germline V gene lookup returns CDR1 SEHNR and CDR2 FQNEAQ (reference sequence). V was clipped by 6 bases and J by 6 bases; unmatched bases: 4. In DNA form, the CDR3 reads TGTGCCAGCAGACCTAGCGGGGGGTTCAATGAGCAGTTCTTC. Its protein product is CASRPSGGFNEQFF.

The CDR3, as DNA: TGCGCCAGCAGCGGGACTAGCGGAGACCAAGAGACCCAGTACTTC. Protein: CASSGTSGDQETQYF. The chain uses TRBV4-1 and TRBJ2-5, with 11 bases aligning to TRBD2. CDR3 size: 15 residues. Germline CDR1 is MGHRA and CDR2 is YSYEKL. Trimming at V came to 5 bases and at J to 0 bases, leaving 2 bases not matched to a gene.

This clonotype showed up just a few times. This chain joins TRBV2 and TRBJ1-3, with D uncertain. Germline V lookup: CDR1 SNHLY, CDR2 FYNNEI. Trimming removed 5 bases from V and 6 bases from J, with 11 bases in between. This CDR3 comprises 13 residues. Written as DNA, the CDR3 is TGTGCCAGCAGTTCCGGACCTGAAAACACCATATATTTT. It encodes CASSSGPENTIYF.

The V gene is TRBV14, the J gene TRBJ1-1; D unresolved. Germline V CDR1 and CDR2: SGHDN, FVKESK. Trimming shortened V by 5 bases and J by 0 bases, and 10 bases separated the two germline ends. This CDR3 has 14 amino acids. The CDR3 is CASSGRHLNTEAFF. The CDR3 nucleotides are TGTGCCAGCAGCGGACGACACTTGAACACTGAAGCTTTCTTT.

This clonotype was counted only a few times. V gene TRBV6-5 combines with J gene TRBJ1-1; D unclear. The CDR3 is 12 residues long. Trimming removed 8 bases at V and 1 base at J, with 8 bases between. The germline gives CDR1 MNHEY, CDR2 SVGAGI. CDR3 region: CASGGPNTEAFF. The CDR3 bases are TGTGCCAGCGGAGGGCCGAACACTGAAGCTTTCTTT.

The chain is built from TRBV5-5 and TRBJ2-5; TRBD1 might be the D (6 bases). V was shortened by 4 bases and J by 2 bases, with 12 bases between the two germline ends. Germline CDR1 SGHKS, CDR2 YYEKEE (reference sequence). The CDR3 extends over 14 amino acids. CDR3 loop: CASSHQGWQETQYF. Written as DNA, the CDR3 is TGTGCCAGCAGCCATCAGGGGTGGCAAGAGACCCAGTACTTC.

The chain has TRBV5-1 and TRBJ1-1, with D perhaps TRBD1 (5 bases). CDR1 SGHRS and CDR2 YFSETQ come from the germline V gene. V was shortened by 4 bases and J by 1 base, with 23 bases between the two germline ends. The CDR3 extends over 18 amino acids. The CDR3 here is CASSQPAGRLGENTEAFF. In DNA, the CDR3 is TGCGCCAGCAGCCAACCCGCGGGGCGGCTGGGGGAGAACACTGAAGCTTTCTTT.

This clonotype was seen a few times. This chain links TRBV29-1 with TRBJ2-7; TRBD1 is a possible D gene (5 bases). V was cut by 4 bases and J by 3 bases, with 16 bases left in between. The CDR3 runs to 14 residues. Germline CDR1 is SQVTM and CDR2 is ANQGSEA. The CDR3 spells CSVAAAGNLYEQYF. The CDR3 DNA sequence: TGCAGCGTTGCGGCGGCAGGGAACCTCTACGAGCAGTACTTC.

In this sample, this clonotype turned up a few times. The chain employs TRBV18 and TRBJ1-1; 7 bases line up with TRBD1. CDR3 size: 15 residues. V shed 5 bases, J shed 4 bases, and the junction held 10 bases outside the gene matches. Germline V gene data show CDR1 as KGHSH and CDR2 as LQKENI. This chain's CDR3 is CASSSQTGIGTEAFF. For the CDR3, the DNA is TGTGCCAGCTCATCCCAGACAGGGATTGGCACTGAAGCTTTCTTT.

Only a few counts were recorded for this clonotype. The chain combines TRBV28 with TRBJ2-7; tentative D call: TRBD2 (5 bases). Germline lookup yields CDR1 MDHEN and CDR2 SYDVKM. V lost 5 bases to trimming and J lost 7 bases, with 15 bases between them. The length of the CDR3 is 13 residues. The CDR3 DNA follows: TGTGCCAGCAGTCTACTACCATCGGGGGAGCAGTACGTC. As protein: CASSLLPSGEQYV.

The chain is built from TRBV9 and TRBJ1-3, with D hard to call. The CDR3 length is 17 residues. Germline V lookup: CDR1 SGDLS, CDR2 YYNGEE. Deletions cut 0 bases from V and 2 bases from J, with 15 bases between. This chain's CDR3 is CASSVDPGAGAGNTIYF. CDR3 bases: TGTGCCAGCAGCGTAGATCCAGGCGCTGGGGCTGGAAACACCATATATTTT.

CDR3: CASSLGRTSYEQYF. CDR3 DNA: TGCGCCAGCAGCTTGGGGAGAACCTCCTACGAGCAGTACTTC. This sequence joins TRBV5-1 and TRBJ2-7; D ambiguous. Germline loops: CDR1 SGHRS, CDR2 YFSETQ. V lost 0 bases and J 0 bases, leaving 7 bases between the germline ends. This CDR3 region has 14 residues.

This clonotype was recorded at least ten times. The V and J genes are TRBV5-1 and TRBJ2-3; the D is unclear. The CDR3 sequence is 12 residues long. Germline loops: CDR1 SGHRS, CDR2 YFSETQ. V dropped 3 bases and J dropped 8 bases, with 10 bases sitting between them. The CDR3 DNA is TGCGCCAGCAGCTCCGAGTGGTTTACGCAGTATTTT. Translation: CASSSEWFTQYF.

This clonotype was seen a few times. This chain connects TRBV20-1 to TRBJ2-7, with 10 bases lining up with TRBD2. Looked up from germline, CDR1 is DFQATT and CDR2 is SNEGSKA (reference sequence). The CDR3 sequence is 16 residues long. V was clipped by 6 bases and J by 5 bases; unmatched bases: 16. The CDR3, as DNA: TGCAGTGCCCTCAACCAGGGAGCGGGGGGGCCCGACGAGCAGTACGTC. Protein: CSALNQGAGGPDEQYV.

This clonotype was seen a handful of times. V gene TRBV12-3 or TRBV12-4 combines with J gene TRBJ2-7, with 7 nucleotides matching TRBD1. This CDR3 is built from 13 residues. V lost 6 bases, J lost 1 base, and 3 bases stayed unmatched. The CDR3 region is CASRQGQSYEQYF. CDR3 in DNA: TGTGCCAGCAGACAGGGACAGTCCTACGAGCAGTACTTC.

The genes are TRBV9 and TRBJ1-2; 10 nucleotides align to TRBD1. There are 15 residues in the CDR3. The V and J ends lost 3 bases and 2 bases, in that order; junction bases with no gene match: 4. Germline loops: CDR1 SGDLS, CDR2 YYNGEE. CDR3 protein: CASSAEGQGNYGYTF. The CDR3 DNA is TGTGCCAGCAGCGCCGAGGGACAGGGGAACTATGGCTACACCTTC.

In its sample, this clonotype was seen a few times. The chain couples TRBV6-1 to TRBJ2-1, with 9 bases aligning to TRBD1. The CDR3 length is 15 residues. The ends lost 10 bases at V and 3 bases at J; junction bases unmatched: 10. The germline CDR1 and CDR2 sequences are MNHNS and SASEGT. The CDR3 sequence: CAIYVRDRVYNEQFF. The DNA of the CDR3 is TGTGCCATTTACGTCCGGGACAGGGTCTACAATGAGCAGTTCTTC.